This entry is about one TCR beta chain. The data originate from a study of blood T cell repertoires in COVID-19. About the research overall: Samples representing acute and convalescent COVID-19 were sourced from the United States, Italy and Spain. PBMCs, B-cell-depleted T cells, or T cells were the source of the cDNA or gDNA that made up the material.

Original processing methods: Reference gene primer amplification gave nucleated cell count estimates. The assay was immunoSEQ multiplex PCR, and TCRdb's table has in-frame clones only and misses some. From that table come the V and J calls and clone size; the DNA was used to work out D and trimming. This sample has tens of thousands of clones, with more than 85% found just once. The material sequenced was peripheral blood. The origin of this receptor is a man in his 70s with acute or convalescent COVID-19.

The CDR3 coding sequence is TGTGCCAGCAGCCGAGGTGGGGACATCTCCTACGAGCAGTACTTC. Its translation: CASSRGGDISYEQYF. The chain uses TRBV11-3 and TRBJ2-7; maybe TRBD1 (6 bases). Trimming cost V 5 bases and J 0 bases, with 14 bases left between them. CDR1 is SGHNT and CDR2 is YENEEA in the germline V gene. This CDR3 region has 15 residues.